One and the same sample provided the 10 T cell receptor beta chains below, sequenced in a study of blood T cell repertoires in COVID-19. Sequencing was performed with immunoSEQ multiplex PCR; in TCRdb, only in-frame clones are kept and a portion is missing. The sample has some 15,000 clones; around 75% are singletons. Specimen: peripheral blood. These receptors came from a man aged 55 to 70 with acute or convalescent COVID-19.

This rearrangement joins TRBV5-4 to TRBJ1-2; 7 nucleotides line up with TRBD1. The CDR3 has 15 amino acids. Germline V gene sequence: CDR1 SGHNT, CDR2 YYREEE (reference sequence). The trim removed 4 bases at V and 0 bases at J, leaving 6 bases unmatched. DNA of the CDR3: TGTGCCAGCAGCCCCGGGACAGTCTCTAACTATGGCTACACCTTC. Protein: CASSPGTVSNYGYTF.

Worth noting for this clone: Mismatch with germline at one junction end may stem from a read error. The chain recombines TRBV3-1 (or the pseudogene TRBV3-2) with TRBJ2-1; D may be TRBD2 (7 bases). This CDR3 is built from 11 residues. Germline assignment: CDR1 LGHDT and CDR2 YNNKEL (reference sequence). The CDR3 nucleotides read TGTGCCAGCAGCCTCGAGGGGGGGCCGGTCTTC. Amino acid sequence: CASSLEGGPVF.

The CDR3 DNA is TGTGCCAGCAGCTCGACGACCCTAGCGGGGGGGCAGTACAATGAGCAGTTCTTC. Residues: CASSSTTLAGGQYNEQFF. This sequence joins TRBV5-4 and TRBJ2-1; 12 bases map to TRBD2. The V segment lost 3 bases and the J segment 4 bases; nucleotides outside the gene matches: 11. The CDR3 runs to 18 residues. From germline, CDR1 is SGHNT and CDR2 YYREEE (reference sequence).

The chain employs TRBV21-1 and TRBJ2-1; the D segment call TRBD2 is taken from the table without a DNA check. TRBV21-1 is marked as a pseudogene. The CDR3 is made up of 16 amino acids. CDR3 in amino acids: CASSKPQGGGDNEQFF. CDR3 coding DNA: TGTGCCAGCAGCAAACCCCAGGGCGGGGGCGACAATGAGCAGTTCTTC.

The chain joins TRBV4-3 to TRBJ1-6; TRBD1 matches 7 bases. In germline, CDR1 is LGHNA, CDR2 YSLEER. The V and J ends lost 4 bases and 10 bases, in that order; junction bases with no gene match: 10. The CDR3 contains 15 residues. CDR3 region: CASSRTGQWDSPLHF. In DNA, the CDR3 is TGCGCCAGCAGCCGAACGGGACAGTGGGACTCACCCCTCCACTTT.

The gene calls are TRBV7-6 and TRBJ1-5; D unresolved. In germline, CDR1 is SGHVS, CDR2 FNYEAQ. CDR3 length: 13 amino acids. Trimming shortened V by 2 bases and J by 4 bases, and 6 bases separated the two germline ends. CDR3 nucleotides: TGTGCCAGCAGCTTAAGCAGGAATCAGCCCCAGCATTTT. Protein product: CASSLSRNQPQHF. The full variable domain, in which reference TRBV7-6 and TRBJ1-5 provide the parts outside the CDR3, is GAGVSQSPRYKVTKRGQDVALRCDPISGHVSLYWYRQALGQGPEFLTYFNYEAQQDKSGLPNDRFSAERPEGSISTLTIQRTEQRDSAMYRCASSLSRNQPQHFGDGTRLSIL.

This clone was seen once. This rearrangement joins TRBV7-9 to TRBJ1-2; 8 nucleotides line up with TRBD1. Germline V lookup: CDR1 SEHNR, CDR2 FQNEAQ (reference sequence). V was clipped by 2 bases and J by 6 bases; unmatched bases: 8. The CDR3 contains 15 residues. The CDR3 DNA is TGTGCCAGCAGCTTATCCGCGGACAGGGCGAATGGCTACACCTTC. The encoded protein is CASSLSADRANGYTF.

CDR3 sequence reads: CASSLHREGSPLHF. As DNA, the CDR3 is TGCGCCAGCAGCTTGCACAGGGAAGGTTCACCCCTCCACTTT. V is TRBV5-1 and J is TRBJ1-6; tentatively, D is TRBD1 (6 bases). The CDR3 extends over 14 amino acids. Deletions cut 1 base from V and 9 bases from J, with 11 bases between. Germline-derived CDR1 and CDR2 are SGHRS and YFSETQ. Variable domain in full (rest from reference TRBV5-1 and TRBJ1-6): KAGVTQTPRYLIKTRGQQVTLSCSPISGHRSVSWYQQTPGQGLQFLFEYFSETQRNKGNFPGRFSGRQFSNSRSEMNVSTLELGDSALYLCASSLHREGSPLHFGNGTRLTVT.

The V and J genes are TRBV18 and TRBJ1-1; D not resolved. The ends were cut back, 1 base at V and 0 bases at J, with 12 bases in the middle. CDR3 length: 16 amino acids. CDR1 and CDR2 from the germline V gene are KGHSH and LQKENI. The DNA of the CDR3 is TGTGCCAGCTCACCACGGAAAAACAGCATGAACACTGAAGCTTTCTTT. Its protein is CASSPRKNSMNTEAFF.

The chain joins TRBV7-9 to TRBJ1-5; D unclear. V lost 2 bases, J lost 0 bases, and 8 bases lay in between. The germline V gene encodes CDR1 SEHNR and CDR2 FQNEAQ (reference sequence). The CDR3 has 15 residues. CDR3 nucleotides: TGTGCCAGCAGCTTAAGCGGATATAGCAATCAGCCCCAGCATTTT. As protein: CASSLSGYSNQPQHF.